This entry features one TCR beta chain sequence. This sample was taken from a study of blood T cell repertoires in COVID-19. Study-level background: Sources were T cells, B-cell-depleted T cells, or PBMCs; the material itself was cDNA or gDNA.

The data were produced by immunoSEQ multiplex PCR, yet TCRdb's version contains in-frame clones alone and is incomplete. In the table there are roughly 190,000 clones, about 83% of which are singletons. This receptor was obtained from a man younger than 35 with active or convalescent COVID-19. Sequencing was carried out using peripheral blood.

Written as DNA, the CDR3 is TGTGCCAGCAGTTTTCCCCAAGGTGGAAGGAGCTCCTACAATGAGCAGTTCTTC. Encoded protein: CASSFPQGGRSSYNEQFF. The chain has TRBV27 and TRBJ2-1; the D is unclear. Germline V CDR1 and CDR2: MNHEY, SMNVEV (reference sequence). This CDR3 is built from 18 residues. V dropped 3 bases and J dropped 0 bases, with 18 bases sitting between them.